This T cell receptor beta chain comes out of a study of blood T cell repertoires in COVID-19. Study summary: PBMCs, B-cell-depleted T cells, or T cells were the source of the cDNA or gDNA that made up the material.

The table lists this clone with a count of one. Sequencing was performed with immunoSEQ multiplex PCR; in TCRdb, only in-frame clones are kept and a portion is missing. The table has 26,000 or so clones, approximately 70% seen once. Trimming shortened V by 1 base and J by 8 bases, and 12 bases separated the two germline ends. Germline-derived CDR1 and CDR2 are SGHRS and YFSETQ. The CDR3 runs 13 residues. This chain connects TRBV5-1 to TRBJ1-2, with D possibly matching TRBD1 (5 bases). This clonotype originated in a man in his 60s with active or convalescent COVID-19. Sequencing was carried out using peripheral blood. The CDR3 protein is CASSLSGARGYTF. CDR3 DNA sequence: TGCGCCAGCAGCTTGAGCGGGGCGCGGGGCTACACCTTC.